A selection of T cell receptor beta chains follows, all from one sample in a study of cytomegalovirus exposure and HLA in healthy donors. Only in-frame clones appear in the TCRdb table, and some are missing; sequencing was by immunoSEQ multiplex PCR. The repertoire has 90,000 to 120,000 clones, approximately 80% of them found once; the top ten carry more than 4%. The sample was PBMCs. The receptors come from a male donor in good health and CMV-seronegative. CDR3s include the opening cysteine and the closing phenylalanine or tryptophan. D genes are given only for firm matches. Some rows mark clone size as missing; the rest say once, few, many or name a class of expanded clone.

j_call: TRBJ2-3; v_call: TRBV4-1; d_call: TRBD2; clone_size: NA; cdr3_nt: TGCGCCAGCAGCCAAGAGTCTAGCGGGAGGGATATTACAGATACGCAGTATTTT; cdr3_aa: CASSQESSGRDITDTQYF
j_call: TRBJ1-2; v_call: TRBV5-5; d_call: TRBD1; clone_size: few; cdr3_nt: TGTGCCAGCAGCTTGGTCGGGACAGGGAATTTTAACTATGGCTACACCTTC; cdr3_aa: CASSLVGTGNFNYGYTF
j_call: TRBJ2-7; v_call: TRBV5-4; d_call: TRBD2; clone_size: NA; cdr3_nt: TGTGCCAGCAGCCCCCAAGCGGGAGGCGCCTACGAGCAGTACTTC; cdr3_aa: CASSPQAGGAYEQYF
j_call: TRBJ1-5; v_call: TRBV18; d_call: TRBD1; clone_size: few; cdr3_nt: TGTGCCAGCTCCCCGGGACAGGAACGTCAGCCCCAGCATTTT; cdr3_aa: CASSPGQERQPQHF
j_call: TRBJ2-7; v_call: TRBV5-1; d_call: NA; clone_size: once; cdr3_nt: TGCGCCAGCAGCTTAGGGACTTCCTCCTACGAGCAGTACTTC; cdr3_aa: CASSLGTSSYEQYF
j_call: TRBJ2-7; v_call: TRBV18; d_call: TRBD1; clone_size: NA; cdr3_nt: TGTGCCAGCTCACCAATCCACGACAGGGAAAACGAGCAGTACTTC; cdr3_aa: CASSPIHDRENEQYF
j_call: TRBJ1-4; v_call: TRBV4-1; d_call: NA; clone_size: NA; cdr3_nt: TGCGCCAGCAGCCCCCCGGGACAAATTAATGAAAAACTGTTTTTT; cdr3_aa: CASSPPGQINEKLFF
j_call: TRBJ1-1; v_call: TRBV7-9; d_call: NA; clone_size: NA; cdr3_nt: TGTGCCAGCAGCTTTAAAGGGGGAATGAACACTGAAGCTTTCTTT; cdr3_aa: CASSFKGGMNTEAFF
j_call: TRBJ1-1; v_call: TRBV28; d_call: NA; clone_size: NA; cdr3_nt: TGTGCCAGCAACCCAGCGGTGGGGGGGGGTACTGAAGCTTTCTTT; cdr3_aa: CASNPAVGGGTEAFF
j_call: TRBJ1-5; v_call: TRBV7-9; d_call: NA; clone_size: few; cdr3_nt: TGTGCCAGCAGCCCCTCGGGAAGCCGCCCTAATCAGCCCCAGCATTTT; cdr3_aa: CASSPSGSRPNQPQHF
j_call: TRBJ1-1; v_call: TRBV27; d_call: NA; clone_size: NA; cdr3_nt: TGTGCCAGCAGTTTATTGCGGCGGCGGGGCACTGAAGCTTTCTTT; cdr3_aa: CASSLLRRRGTEAFF
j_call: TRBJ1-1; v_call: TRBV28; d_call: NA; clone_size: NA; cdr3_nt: TGTGCCAGCAGTCGGACACTGAGGGCTTTCTTT; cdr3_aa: CASSRTLRAFF
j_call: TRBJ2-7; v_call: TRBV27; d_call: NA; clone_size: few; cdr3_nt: TGTGCCAGCAGTTTCTCGCGACAGGCTAACTACGAGCAGTACTTC; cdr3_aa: CASSFSRQANYEQYF
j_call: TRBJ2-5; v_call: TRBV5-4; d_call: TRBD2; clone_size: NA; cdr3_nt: TGTGCCAGCAGCCCTGGGACTAGCGGGAGCTTGGGGACCCAGTACTTC; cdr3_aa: CASSPGTSGSLGTQYF
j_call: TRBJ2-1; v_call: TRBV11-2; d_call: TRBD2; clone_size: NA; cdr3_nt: TGTGCCAGCAGTTCAGCGGGAGGACTTTCCTACAATGAGCAGTTCTTC; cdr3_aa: CASSSAGGLSYNEQFF
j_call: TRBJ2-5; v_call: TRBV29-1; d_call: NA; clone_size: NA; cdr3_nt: TGCAGCGTTGTCGGTCAGGGGGAGACCCAGTACTTC; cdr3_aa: CSVVGQGETQYF
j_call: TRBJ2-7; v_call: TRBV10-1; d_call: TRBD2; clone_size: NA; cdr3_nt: TGCGCCAGCAGTGAGACTAGCGGGAACTGGGACGAGCAGTACTTC; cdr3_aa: CASSETSGNWDEQYF
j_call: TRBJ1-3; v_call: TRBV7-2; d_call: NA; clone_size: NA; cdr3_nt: TGTGCCAGCAGCTTAAGGACAGTACATAAGGTTTCTGGAAACACCATATATTTT; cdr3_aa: CASSLRTVHKVSGNTIYF
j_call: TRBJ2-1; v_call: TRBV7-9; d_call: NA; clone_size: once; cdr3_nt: TGTGCCAGCAGCTTAGCTGCGTCCAATGAGCAGTTCTTC; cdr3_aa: CASSLAASNEQFF
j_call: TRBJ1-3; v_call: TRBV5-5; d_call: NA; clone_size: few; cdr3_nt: TGTGCCAGCAGCTTGGGGGGCTATTCTGGAAACACCATATATTTT; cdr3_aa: CASSLGGYSGNTIYF
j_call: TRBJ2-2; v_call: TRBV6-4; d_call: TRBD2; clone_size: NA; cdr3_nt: TGTGCCAGCACTATTAGGACTAGCGGGAGGACCGGGGAGCTGTTTTTT; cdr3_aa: CASTIRTSGRTGELFF
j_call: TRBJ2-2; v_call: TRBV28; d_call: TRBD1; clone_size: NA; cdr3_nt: TGTGCCAGCACCCCAAGGGACAGGGTTTCCGGGGAGCTGTTTTTT; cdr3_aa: CASTPRDRVSGELFF
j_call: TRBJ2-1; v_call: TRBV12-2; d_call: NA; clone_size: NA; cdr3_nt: TGTGCAAGTCGCTTAGGATGGACTAGCGGGACCAACTACAATGAGCAGTTCTTC; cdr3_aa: CASRLGWTSGTNYNEQFF
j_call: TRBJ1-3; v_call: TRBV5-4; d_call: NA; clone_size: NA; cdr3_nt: TGTGCCAGCAGCTCGCGGACAGCAGGAAACACCATATATTTT; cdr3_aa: CASSSRTAGNTIYF
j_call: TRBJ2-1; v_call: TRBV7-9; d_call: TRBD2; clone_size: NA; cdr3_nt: TGTGCCAGCAGCCCCCTCGAGGGACTAGCAAAGAATGAGCAGTTCTTC; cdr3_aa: CASSPLEGLAKNEQFF
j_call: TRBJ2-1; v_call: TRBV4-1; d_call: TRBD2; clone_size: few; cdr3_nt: TGCGCCAGCAGCCAACAACTAGCGGGACTTAACAATGAGCAGTTCTTC; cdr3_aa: CASSQQLAGLNNEQFF
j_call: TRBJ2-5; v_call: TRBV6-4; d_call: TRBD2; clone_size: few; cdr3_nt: TGTGCCAGCAGTAAGACTAGCGGGACCCAAGAGACCCAGTACTTC; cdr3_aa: CASSKTSGTQETQYF
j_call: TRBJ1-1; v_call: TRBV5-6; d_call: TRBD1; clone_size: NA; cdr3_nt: TGTGCCAGCAGTTTTACAGGGGGCACTGAAGCTTTCTTT; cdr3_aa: CASSFTGGTEAFF
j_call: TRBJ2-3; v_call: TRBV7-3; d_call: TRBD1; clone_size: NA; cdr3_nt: TGTGCCAGCAGCTCTAAGGGGGCCCCAGATACGCAGTATTTT; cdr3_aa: CASSSKGAPDTQYF
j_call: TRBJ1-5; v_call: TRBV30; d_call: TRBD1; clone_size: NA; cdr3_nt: TGTGCCTGGAGTGTCGGGCAGGGGGCTCAGCCCCAGCATTTT; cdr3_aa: CAWSVGQGAQPQHF
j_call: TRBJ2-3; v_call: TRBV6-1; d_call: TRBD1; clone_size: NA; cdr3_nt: TGTGCCAGCAGTGAATACAGGGGCGGTTCAGATACGCAGTATTTT; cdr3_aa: CASSEYRGGSDTQYF
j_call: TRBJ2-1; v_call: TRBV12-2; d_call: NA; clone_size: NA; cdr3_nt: TGTGCAAGTCGCTTAGTGAAGTTCCGAGGACAGGGGGCGGACAATGAGCAGTTCTTC; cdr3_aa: CASRLVKFRGQGADNEQFF
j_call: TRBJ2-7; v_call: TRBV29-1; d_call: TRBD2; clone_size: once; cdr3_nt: TGCAGCGTTGAGGAGCGGGGGGTGCGAAACGAGCAGTACTTC; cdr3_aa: CSVEERGVRNEQYF
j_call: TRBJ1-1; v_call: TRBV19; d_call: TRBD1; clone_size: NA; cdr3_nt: TGTGCCAGTAGTCCCGCAGGGGGCTTCACTGAAGCTTTCTTT; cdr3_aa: CASSPAGGFTEAFF
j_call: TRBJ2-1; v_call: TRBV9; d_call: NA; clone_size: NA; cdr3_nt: TGTGCCAGCAGCCGAACCCAGGGCAATGAGCAGTTCTTC; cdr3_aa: CASSRTQGNEQFF
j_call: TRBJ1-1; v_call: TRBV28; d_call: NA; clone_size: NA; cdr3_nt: TGTGCCAGCAGGGTGACAGTGAACACTGAAGCTTTCTTT; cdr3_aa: CASRVTVNTEAFF
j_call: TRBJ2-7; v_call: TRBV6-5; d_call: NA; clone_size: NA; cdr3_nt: TGTGCCAGCAACACTAGGGGACTCGAGCAGTACTTC; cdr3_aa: CASNTRGLEQYF
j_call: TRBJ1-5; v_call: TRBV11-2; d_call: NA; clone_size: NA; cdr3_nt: TGTGCCAGCAGTCGCCGGGAGGCTCAGCCCCAGCATTTT; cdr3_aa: CASSRREAQPQHF
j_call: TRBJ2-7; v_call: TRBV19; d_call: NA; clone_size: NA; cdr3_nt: TGTGCCAGTAGTATAGGTGGGAGAAGGTACGAGCAGTACTTC; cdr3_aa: CASSIGGRRYEQYF
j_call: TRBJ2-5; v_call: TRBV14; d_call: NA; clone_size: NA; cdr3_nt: TGTGCCAGCAGCCAAGAGGGGGCAGGTTTGGAGGAGACCCAGTACTTC; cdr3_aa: CASSQEGAGLEETQYF
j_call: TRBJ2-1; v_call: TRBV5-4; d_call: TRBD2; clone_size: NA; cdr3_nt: TGTGCCAGCAGCGCCACTAGCGGGAGATCCTACAATGAGCAGTTCTTC; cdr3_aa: CASSATSGRSYNEQFF